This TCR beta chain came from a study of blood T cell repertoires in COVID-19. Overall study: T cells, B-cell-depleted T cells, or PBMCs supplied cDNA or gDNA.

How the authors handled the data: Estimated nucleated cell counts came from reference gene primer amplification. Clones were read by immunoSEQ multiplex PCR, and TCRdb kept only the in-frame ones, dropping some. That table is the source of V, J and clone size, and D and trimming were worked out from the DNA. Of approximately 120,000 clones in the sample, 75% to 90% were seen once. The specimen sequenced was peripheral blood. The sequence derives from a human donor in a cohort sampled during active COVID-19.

DNA of the CDR3: TGTGCCAGCAGTGGGGTAGCGGGAGGCCAAGAGACCCAGTACTTC. As protein: CASSGVAGGQETQYF. The chain has TRBV28 and TRBJ2-5; 10 nucleotides line up with TRBD2. The V and J ends lost 5 bases and 1 base, in that order; junction bases with no gene match: 4. The CDR3 is 15 residues long. Germline lookup yields CDR1 MDHEN and CDR2 SYDVKM.